Following are 15 T cell receptor beta chains from one sample sequenced in a study of cytomegalovirus exposure and HLA in healthy donors. Researchers ran the PCR with 60 Vbeta and 13 Jbeta primers. Sequencing was performed with immunoSEQ multiplex PCR; in TCRdb, only in-frame clones are kept and a portion is missing. This sample has fewer than 200,000 clones; about 85% occur once, and the top ten carry about 2%. Sample: PBMCs. The receptors stem from a man aged 18 to 30 in good health and CMV-seropositive.

The chain recombines TRBV7-9 with TRBJ2-3; TRBD2 agrees at 14 bases. The CDR3 has 16 residues. Germline CDR1 is SEHNR and CDR2 is FQNEAQ (reference sequence). V dropped 3 bases and J dropped 4; count of bases not matched to a gene: 3. CDR3 protein: CASSFRTSGGSDTQYF. DNA of the CDR3: TGTGCCAGCAGCTTCAGGACTAGCGGGGGGTCAGATACGCAGTATTTT.

The table lists this clone with a count of one. The CDR3 DNA follows: TGTGCCAGCAGCTTAGGCAGGGGGGACTATGGCTACACCTTC. As protein: CASSLGRGDYGYTF. The chain couples TRBV7-9 to TRBJ1-2, with 7 bases fitting TRBD1. The CDR3 is 14 amino acids. Germline CDR1 reads SEHNR; CDR2 reads FQNEAQ (reference sequence). V lost 1 base, J lost 3 bases, and 2 bases stayed unmatched.

This rearrangement joins TRBV7-2 to TRBJ2-7, with 9 bases identical to TRBD1. Germline lookup yields CDR1 SGHTA and CDR2 FQGNSA. The CDR3 has 14 amino acids. V was clipped by 2 bases and J by 5 bases; unmatched bases: 4. As DNA, the CDR3 is TGTGCCAGCAGCTTACCGGGACAGGGAAACGAGCAGTACTTC. It translates to CASSLPGQGNEQYF.

Here the CDR3 reads CASSLEGTSGGGFLEQYF. The CDR3 DNA reads as TGTGCCAGCAGCTTAGAGGGGACTAGCGGGGGGGGCTTCTTAGAGCAGTACTTC. This chain links TRBV11-2 with TRBJ2-7; 16 nucleotides agree with TRBD2. Germline loops: CDR1 SGHAT, CDR2 FQNNGV. The CDR3 is 18 residues long. Trimming took 0 bases from V and 7 from J; bases not matched to a gene: 9.

This sequence joins TRBV5-1 and TRBJ2-3; 11 nucleotides agree with TRBD2. Germline V gene data show CDR1 as SGHRS and CDR2 as YFSETQ. The CDR3 consists of 13 residues. Trimming cost V 8 bases and J 5 bases; bases outside gene matches: 4. The CDR3, as DNA: TGCGCCAGTTCACTAGCGGGGGAAGATACGCAGTATTTT. It is translated as CASSLAGEDTQYF.

V is TRBV4-1 and J is TRBJ2-3, with a tentative D call TRBD1 (7 bases). Germline CDR1 reads MGHRA; CDR2 reads YSYEKL. CDR3 length: 18 amino acids. V was clipped by 1 base and J by 4 bases, with 21 bases between them. CDR3 sequence: CASSQARHRGGGADTQYF. The DNA of the CDR3 is TGCGCCAGCAGCCAAGCGAGACACAGGGGAGGAGGTGCAGATACGCAGTATTTT.

The chain employs TRBV6-6 and TRBJ2-4, with TRBD1 as a possible D gene (7 bases). V was shortened by 6 bases and J by 5 bases, with 20 bases between the two germline ends. Germline V gives CDR1 MNHNY, CDR2 SVGAGI (reference sequence). The CDR3 covers 16 residues. This CDR3 reads CASRRGTANDENIQYF. CDR3 DNA sequence: TGTGCCAGCAGACGGGGGACAGCTAACGACGAAAACATTCAGTACTTC.

V and J are TRBV6-1 and TRBJ2-5; D is possibly TRBD1 (5 bases). Trimming took off 3 bases at V and 5 bases at J, with 16 bases between the two ends. Germline assignment: CDR1 MNHNS and CDR2 SASEGT. This CDR3 is 15 amino acids long. CDR3 bases: TGTGCCAGCAGTGAGGGCGCCCAGGGTGCCGAGACCCAGTACTTC. This gives the protein CASSEGAQGAETQYF.

The gene calls are TRBV5-4 and TRBJ2-7; no firm D call. The germline gives CDR1 SGHNT, CDR2 YYREEE (reference sequence). V dropped 0 bases and J dropped 4 bases, with 8 bases sitting between them. The length of the CDR3 is 13 residues. The CDR3, as DNA: TGTGCCAGCAGCTTGGCCTCAGGTTACGAGCAGTACTTC. Translated: CASSLASGYEQYF.

This chain links TRBV6-4 with TRBJ2-1; D not certain. The CDR3 extends over 11 amino acids. V was trimmed by 5 bases and J by 5 bases, leaving 4 bases between them. Germline values: CDR1 MRHNA, CDR2 SNTAGT. CDR3 loop: CASSFNNEQFF. The CDR3 DNA reads TGTGCCAGCAGTTTTAACAATGAGCAGTTCTTC.

The chain uses TRBV21-1 and TRBJ1-5; the table's D call TRBD1 went unverified against the DNA. TRBV21-1 is given as a pseudogene. The CDR3 extends over 16 amino acids. CDR3 loop: CASVQWDNLLFEPQHF. The CDR3 nucleotides are TGTGCCAGCGTCCAATGGGACAACTTACTTTTCGAGCCCCAGCATTTT.

The V call is TRBV12-5, the J call TRBJ1-5; no reliable D call. Deletions cut 1 base from V and 7 bases from J, with 8 bases between. The CDR3 sequence is 13 residues long. Germline loops: CDR1 LGHNT, CDR2 FRNRAP. CDR3 coding DNA: TGTGCTAGTGGTTTGGAAGCACAGCAGCCCCAGCATTTT. This encodes CASGLEAQQPQHF. Full variable domain (rest looked up from reference TRBV12-5 and TRBJ1-5): DARVTQTPRHKVTEMGQEVTMRCQPILGHNTVFWYRQTMMQGLELLAYFRNRAPLDDSGMPKDRFSAEMPDATLATLKIQPSEPRDSAVYFCASGLEAQQPQHFGDGTRLSIL.

About this clone: One end of the junction does not line up with germline, which may come from a read error. J is TRBJ2-1 and V is TRBV27; 11 bases fit TRBD2. Germline V gene lookup returns CDR1 MNHEY and CDR2 SMNVEV (reference sequence). The CDR3 runs to 19 residues. CDR3 in DNA: TGTGCCGGCAGTTTCGGGGCTAGCGGGGGGATGAGCTCCTACAATGAGCAGTTCTTC. Translating gives CAGSFGASGGMSSYNEQFF.

The CDR3 loop is CATTGQATNTGELFF. CDR3 bases: TGTGCCACCACCGGACAGGCCACGAACACCGGGGAGCTGTTTTTT. The rearrangement joins TRBV10-3 to TRBJ2-2; 7 bases agree with TRBD1. Per germline, CDR1 ENHRY and CDR2 SYGVKD. This CDR3 has 15 residues. V lost 10 bases and J lost 0; bases outside the gene matches: 8.

Note on this clone: Sequence at one end of the junction differs from germline and may be a read error. The chain couples TRBV10-3 to TRBJ2-6, with D tentatively TRBD1 (5 bases). In germline, CDR1 is ENHRY, CDR2 SYGVKD. The CDR3 loop spans 15 amino acids. CDR3 DNA: TGTGCCATCAGTGAGTCAGCCTCTGGGGCCAACGGCCTGACTTTC. This encodes CAISESASGANGLTF.